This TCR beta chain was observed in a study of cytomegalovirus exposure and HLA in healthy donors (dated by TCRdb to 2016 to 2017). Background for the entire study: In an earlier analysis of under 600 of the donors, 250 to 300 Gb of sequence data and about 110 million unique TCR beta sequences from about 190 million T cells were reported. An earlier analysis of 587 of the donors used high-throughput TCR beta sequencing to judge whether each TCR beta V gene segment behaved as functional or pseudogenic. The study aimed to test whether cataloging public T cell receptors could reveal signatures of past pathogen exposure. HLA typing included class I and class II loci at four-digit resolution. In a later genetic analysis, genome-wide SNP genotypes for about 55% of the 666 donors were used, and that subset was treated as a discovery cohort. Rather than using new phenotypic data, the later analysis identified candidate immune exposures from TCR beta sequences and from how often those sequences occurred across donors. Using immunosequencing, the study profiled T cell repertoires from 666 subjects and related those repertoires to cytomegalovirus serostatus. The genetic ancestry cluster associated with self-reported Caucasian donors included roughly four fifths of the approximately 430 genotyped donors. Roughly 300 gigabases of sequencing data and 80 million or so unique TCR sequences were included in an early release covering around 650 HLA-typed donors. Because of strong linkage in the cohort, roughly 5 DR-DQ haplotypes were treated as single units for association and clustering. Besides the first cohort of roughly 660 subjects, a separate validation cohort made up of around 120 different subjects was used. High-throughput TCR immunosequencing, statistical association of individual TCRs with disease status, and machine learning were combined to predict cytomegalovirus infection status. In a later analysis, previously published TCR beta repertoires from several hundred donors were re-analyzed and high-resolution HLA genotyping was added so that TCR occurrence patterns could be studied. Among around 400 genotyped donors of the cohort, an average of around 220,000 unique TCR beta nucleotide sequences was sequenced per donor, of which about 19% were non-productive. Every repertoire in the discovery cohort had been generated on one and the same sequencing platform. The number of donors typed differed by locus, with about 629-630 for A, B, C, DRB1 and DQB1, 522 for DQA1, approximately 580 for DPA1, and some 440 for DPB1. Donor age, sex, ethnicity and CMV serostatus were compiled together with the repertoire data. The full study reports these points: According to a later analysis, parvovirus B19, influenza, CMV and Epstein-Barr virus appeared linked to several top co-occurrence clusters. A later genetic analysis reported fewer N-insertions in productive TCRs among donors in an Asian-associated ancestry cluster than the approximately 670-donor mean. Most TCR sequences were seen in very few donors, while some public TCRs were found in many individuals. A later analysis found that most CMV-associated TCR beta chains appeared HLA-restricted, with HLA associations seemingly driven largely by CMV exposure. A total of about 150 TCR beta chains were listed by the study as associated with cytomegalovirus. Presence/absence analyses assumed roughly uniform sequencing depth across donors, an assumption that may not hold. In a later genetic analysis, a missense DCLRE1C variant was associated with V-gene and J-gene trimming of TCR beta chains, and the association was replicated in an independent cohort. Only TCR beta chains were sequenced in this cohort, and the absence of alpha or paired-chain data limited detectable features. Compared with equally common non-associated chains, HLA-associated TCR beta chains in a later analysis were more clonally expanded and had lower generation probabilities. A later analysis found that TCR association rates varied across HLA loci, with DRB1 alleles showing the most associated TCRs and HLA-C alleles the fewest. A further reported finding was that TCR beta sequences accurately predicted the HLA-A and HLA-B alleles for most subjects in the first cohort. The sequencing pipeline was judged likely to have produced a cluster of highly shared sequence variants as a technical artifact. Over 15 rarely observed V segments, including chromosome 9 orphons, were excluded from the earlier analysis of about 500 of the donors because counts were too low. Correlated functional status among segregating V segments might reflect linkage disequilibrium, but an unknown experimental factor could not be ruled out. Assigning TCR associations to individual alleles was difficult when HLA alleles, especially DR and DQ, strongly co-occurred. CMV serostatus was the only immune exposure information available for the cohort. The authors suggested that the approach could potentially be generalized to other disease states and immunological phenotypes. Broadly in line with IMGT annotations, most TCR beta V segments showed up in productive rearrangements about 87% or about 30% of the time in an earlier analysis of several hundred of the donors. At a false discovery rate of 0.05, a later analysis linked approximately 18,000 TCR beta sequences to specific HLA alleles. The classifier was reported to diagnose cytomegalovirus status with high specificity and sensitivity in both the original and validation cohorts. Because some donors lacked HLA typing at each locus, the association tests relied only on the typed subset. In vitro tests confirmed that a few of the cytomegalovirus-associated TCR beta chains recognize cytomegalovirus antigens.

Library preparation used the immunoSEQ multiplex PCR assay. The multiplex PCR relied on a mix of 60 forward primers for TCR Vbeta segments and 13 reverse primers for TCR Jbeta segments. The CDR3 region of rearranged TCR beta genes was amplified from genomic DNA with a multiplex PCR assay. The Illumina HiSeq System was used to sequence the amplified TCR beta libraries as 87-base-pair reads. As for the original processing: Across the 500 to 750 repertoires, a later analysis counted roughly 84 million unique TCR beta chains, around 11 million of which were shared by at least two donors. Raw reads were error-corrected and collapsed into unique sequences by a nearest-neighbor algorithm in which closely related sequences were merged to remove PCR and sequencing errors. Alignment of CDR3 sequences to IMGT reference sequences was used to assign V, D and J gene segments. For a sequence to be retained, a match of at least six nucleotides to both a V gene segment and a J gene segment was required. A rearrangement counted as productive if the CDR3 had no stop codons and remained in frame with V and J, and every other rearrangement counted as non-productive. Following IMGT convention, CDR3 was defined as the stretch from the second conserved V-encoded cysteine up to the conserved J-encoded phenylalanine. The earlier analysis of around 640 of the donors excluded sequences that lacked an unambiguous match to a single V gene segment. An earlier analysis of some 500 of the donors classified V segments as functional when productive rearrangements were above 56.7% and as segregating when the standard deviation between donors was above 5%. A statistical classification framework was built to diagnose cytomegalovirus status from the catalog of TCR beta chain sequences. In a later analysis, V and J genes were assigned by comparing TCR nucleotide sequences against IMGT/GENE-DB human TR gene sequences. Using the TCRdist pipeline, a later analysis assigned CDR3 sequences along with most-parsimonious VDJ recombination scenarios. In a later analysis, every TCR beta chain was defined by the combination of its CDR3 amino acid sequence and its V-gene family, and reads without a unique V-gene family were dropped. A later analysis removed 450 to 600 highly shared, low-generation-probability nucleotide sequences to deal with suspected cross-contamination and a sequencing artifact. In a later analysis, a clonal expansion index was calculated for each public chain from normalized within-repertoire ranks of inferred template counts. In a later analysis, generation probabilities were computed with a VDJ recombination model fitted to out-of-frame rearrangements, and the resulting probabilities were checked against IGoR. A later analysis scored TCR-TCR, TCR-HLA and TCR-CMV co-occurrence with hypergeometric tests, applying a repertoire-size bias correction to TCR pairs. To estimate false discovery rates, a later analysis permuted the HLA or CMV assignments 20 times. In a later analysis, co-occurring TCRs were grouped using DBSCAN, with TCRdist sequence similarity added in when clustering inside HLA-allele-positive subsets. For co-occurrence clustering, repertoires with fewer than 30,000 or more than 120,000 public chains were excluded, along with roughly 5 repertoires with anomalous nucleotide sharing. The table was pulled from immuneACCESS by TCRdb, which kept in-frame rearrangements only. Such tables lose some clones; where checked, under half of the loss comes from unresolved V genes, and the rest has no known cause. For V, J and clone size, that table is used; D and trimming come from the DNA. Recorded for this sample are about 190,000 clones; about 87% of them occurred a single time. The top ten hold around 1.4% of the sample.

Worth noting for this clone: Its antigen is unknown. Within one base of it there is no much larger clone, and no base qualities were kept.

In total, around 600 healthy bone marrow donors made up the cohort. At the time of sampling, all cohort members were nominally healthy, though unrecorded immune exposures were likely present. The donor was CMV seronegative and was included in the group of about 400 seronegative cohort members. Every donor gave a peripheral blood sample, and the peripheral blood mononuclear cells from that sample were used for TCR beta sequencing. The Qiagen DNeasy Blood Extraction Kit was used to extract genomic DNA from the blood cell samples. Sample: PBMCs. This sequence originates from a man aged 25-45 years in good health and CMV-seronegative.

The sequenced DNA is TGTGCCTGGAGTGTAAAAGGAGATACCTACAATGAGCAGTTCTTC. It encodes CAWSVKGDTYNEQFF. This chain joins TRBV30 to TRBJ2-1; the D segment cannot be called with confidence. The CDR3 has 15 amino acids, counting the end cysteine and phenylalanine. CDR3 DNA only is kept here, 45 bases in frame from base 1. The trim is 0 bases for V and 2 bases for J, with a gap of 11 bases between the germline ends. Looking up the germline V gene (reference sequence) yields CDR1 GTSNPN and CDR2 SVGIG.